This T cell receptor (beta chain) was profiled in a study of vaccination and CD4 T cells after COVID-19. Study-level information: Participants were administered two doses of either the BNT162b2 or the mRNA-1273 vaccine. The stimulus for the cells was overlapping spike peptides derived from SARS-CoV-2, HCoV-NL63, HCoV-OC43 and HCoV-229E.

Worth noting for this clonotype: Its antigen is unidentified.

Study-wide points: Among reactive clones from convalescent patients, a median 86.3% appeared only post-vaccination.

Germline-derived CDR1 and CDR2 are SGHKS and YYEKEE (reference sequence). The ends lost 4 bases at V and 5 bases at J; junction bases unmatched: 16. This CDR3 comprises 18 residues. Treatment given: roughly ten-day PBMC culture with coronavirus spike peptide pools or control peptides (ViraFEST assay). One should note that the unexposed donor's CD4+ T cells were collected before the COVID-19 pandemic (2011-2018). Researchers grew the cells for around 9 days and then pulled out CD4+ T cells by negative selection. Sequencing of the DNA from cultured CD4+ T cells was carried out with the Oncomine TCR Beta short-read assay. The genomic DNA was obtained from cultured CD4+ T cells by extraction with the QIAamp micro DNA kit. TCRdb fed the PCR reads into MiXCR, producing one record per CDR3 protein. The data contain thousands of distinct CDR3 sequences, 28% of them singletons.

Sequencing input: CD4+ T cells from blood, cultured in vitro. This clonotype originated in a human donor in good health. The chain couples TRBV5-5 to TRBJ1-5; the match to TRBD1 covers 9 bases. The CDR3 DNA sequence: TGTGCCAGCAGCGCCACTTTCCGGGACAGGGTTTTACATCAGCCCCAGCATTTT. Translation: CASSATFRDRVLHQPQHF.